This T cell receptor beta chain was sequenced in a study of blood T cells in healthy people across ages. Trimming removed 6 bases at V and 4 bases at J, with 12 bases between. CDR3 length: 13 amino acids. Germline values: CDR1 SGHVS, CDR2 FNYEAQ. This clonotype was seen only a few times. The authors ran a second PCR of roughly 6 to 11 cycles using a sample-barcoded 5' primer and a J-beta primer mix. In TCRdb, the 5' RACE reads were re-called with MiXCR into one record per CDR3 protein. The table has some 1,000,000 distinct CDR3 sequences, about 23% seen once. The sample was also linked to a second study, of T cells of mothers and their children. In that study: Normalized overlap was always slightly, never significantly, higher in related than unrelated mother-child pairs.

The sequenced sample consisted of blood. The J gene is TRBJ1-2, the V gene TRBV7-6; no definite D call. The sequence derives from a girl aged 2 to 10 in good health. This CDR3 reads CASSGEVGYGYTF. In DNA form, the CDR3 reads TGTGCCAGCAGTGGGGAGGTCGGCTATGGCTACACCTTC.